The following is a T cell receptor (beta chain) sequence with its context. Its antigen is still unknown. Mismatch with germline at one junction end may stem from a read error. The data are from a study of blood T cell repertoires in COVID-19 (TCRdb year 2020). Describing the broader study: Samples covering the acute and convalescent phases of COVID-19 were provided by collaborators in the United States, Italy and Spain. The repertoires were released in a freely available public database intended as a resource for research on the immune response to SARS-CoV-2. The sample metadata nearly always contained a de-identified subject ID, COVID-19 status, age in years and sex. The material from the prospective study consisted of cDNA or gDNA derived from T cells, B-cell-depleted T cells, or PBMCs. Subjects who had been exposed to COVID-19, were actively infected with it, or had recovered from it provided the deeply sampled blood TCRbeta repertoires that made up the dataset. Samples were obtained from the ongoing ImmuneRACE study (first 160 participants) and from 950 to 1,500 subjects provided by 6 global collaborators. Where HLA class I and class II types were available, the types were taken from metadata supplied by the sample provider, not from assay-based typing.

The collaborating institutions used their own protocols to collect whole blood in K2EDTA tubes. For TCRbeta analysis, collaborators shipped samples as frozen whole blood, isolated PBMCs, or DNA extracted from either of those sample types. From a lookup of the germline V gene, CDR1 and CDR2 are MNHNS and SASEGT. Taken from cysteine to phenylalanine, the CDR3 has 13 residues. Only the CDR3 DNA stays, 39 bases, in frame from base 1. The immunoSEQ Assay, a bias-controlled multiplex PCR, was used to amplify TCRbeta CDR3 regions from genomic DNA. The study's processing was this. Within the assay, amplification of reference gene primers was used to estimate how many nucleated cells each sample contained. To quantify the absolute abundance of each unique TCRbeta CDR3 rearrangement, sequence reads were collapsed and filtered. Productive Simpson clonality was computed per sample as the square root of Simpson's diversity index over productive rearrangements. This is the immuneACCESS table as TCRdb keeps it, with only in-frame sequences that have V and J called. A part of the clones is gone; compared with another copy, unresolved V genes explain less than half, and the rest is unexplained. For V, J and clone size, that table is used; D and trimming come from the DNA. The sample contains 95,000 to 150,000 clones, 88% of them found a single time. The ten most abundant clones make up 0.88% of the sample.

General study outcomes and caveats: Clinical and demographic metadata were provided uncurated, with the amount varying by source and participant.

The receptor was derived from a woman aged 45-60 years with active or convalescent COVID-19. Sequenced material: peripheral blood. The chain uses TRBV6-1 and TRBJ1-2; 9 middle bases align to TRBD1. The CDR3 region has the sequence CASSEATGGTLAF. The nucleotides are TGTGCCAGCAGTGAAGCGACAGGGGGGACTCTCGCTTTC.